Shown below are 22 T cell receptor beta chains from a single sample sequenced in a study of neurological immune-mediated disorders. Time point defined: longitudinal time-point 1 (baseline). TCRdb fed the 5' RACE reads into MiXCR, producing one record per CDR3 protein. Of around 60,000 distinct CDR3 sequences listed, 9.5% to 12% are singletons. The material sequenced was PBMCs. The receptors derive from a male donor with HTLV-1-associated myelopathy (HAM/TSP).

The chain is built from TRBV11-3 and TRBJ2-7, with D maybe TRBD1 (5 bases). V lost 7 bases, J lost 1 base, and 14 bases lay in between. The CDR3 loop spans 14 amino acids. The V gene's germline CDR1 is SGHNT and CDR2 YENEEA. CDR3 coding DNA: TGTGCCAGCAACACAGGCCGGACATCCTACGAGCAGTACTTC. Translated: CASNTGRTSYEQYF.

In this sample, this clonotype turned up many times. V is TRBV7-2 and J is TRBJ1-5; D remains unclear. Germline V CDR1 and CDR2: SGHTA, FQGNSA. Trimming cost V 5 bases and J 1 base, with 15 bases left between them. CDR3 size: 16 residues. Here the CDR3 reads CASSLGPGTSNQPQHF. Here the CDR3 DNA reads TGTGCCAGCAGCCTAGGGCCAGGAACAAGCAATCAGCCCCAGCATTTT.

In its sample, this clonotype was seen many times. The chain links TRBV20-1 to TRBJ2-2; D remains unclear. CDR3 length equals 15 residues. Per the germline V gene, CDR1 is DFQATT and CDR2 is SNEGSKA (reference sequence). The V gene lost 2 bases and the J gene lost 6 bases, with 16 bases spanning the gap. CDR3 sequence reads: CSARFSANHPGELFF. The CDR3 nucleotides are TGCAGTGCTAGATTTTCGGCAAATCATCCCGGGGAGCTGTTTTTT.

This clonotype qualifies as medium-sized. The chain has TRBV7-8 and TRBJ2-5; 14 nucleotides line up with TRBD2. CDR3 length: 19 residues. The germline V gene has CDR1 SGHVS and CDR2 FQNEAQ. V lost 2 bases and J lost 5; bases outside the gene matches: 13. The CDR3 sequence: CASSLSPGLAGVASETQYF. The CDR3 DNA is TGTGCCAGCAGCTTAAGCCCGGGACTAGCGGGGGTAGCTTCCGAGACCCAGTACTTC.

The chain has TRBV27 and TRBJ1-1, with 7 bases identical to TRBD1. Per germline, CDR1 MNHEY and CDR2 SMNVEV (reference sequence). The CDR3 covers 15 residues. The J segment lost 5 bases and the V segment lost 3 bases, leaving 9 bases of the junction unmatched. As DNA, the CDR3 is TGTGCCAGCAGTTTCCAACAGGGGATGGGAACTGAAGCTTTCTTT. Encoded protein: CASSFQQGMGTEAFF.

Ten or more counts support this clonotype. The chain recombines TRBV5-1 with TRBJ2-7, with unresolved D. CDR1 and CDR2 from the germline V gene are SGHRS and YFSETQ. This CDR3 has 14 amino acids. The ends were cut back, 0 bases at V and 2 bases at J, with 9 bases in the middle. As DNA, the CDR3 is TGCGCCAGCAGCTTGGTGGGCAGAACCTACGAGCAGTACTTC. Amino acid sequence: CASSLVGRTYEQYF.

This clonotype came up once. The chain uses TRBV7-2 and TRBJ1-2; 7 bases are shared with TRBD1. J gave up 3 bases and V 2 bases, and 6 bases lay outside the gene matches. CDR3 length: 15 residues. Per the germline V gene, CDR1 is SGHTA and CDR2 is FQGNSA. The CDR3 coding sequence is TGTGCCAGCAGCTTACGGCCAGGGGGAGACTATGGCTACACCTTC. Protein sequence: CASSLRPGGDYGYTF.

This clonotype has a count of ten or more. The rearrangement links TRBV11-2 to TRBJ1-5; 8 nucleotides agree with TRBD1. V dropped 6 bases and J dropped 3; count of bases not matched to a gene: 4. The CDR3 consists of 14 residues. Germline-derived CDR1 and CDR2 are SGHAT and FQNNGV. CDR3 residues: CASSPTGDNQPQHF. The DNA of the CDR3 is TGTGCCAGCAGTCCGACAGGGGACAATCAGCCCCAGCATTTT. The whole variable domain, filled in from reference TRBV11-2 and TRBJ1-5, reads EAGVAQSPRYKIIEKRQSVAFWCNPISGHATLYWYQQILGQGPKLLIQFQNNGVVDDSQLPKDRFSAERLKGVDSTLKIQPAKLEDSAVYLCASSPTGDNQPQHFGDGTRLSIL.

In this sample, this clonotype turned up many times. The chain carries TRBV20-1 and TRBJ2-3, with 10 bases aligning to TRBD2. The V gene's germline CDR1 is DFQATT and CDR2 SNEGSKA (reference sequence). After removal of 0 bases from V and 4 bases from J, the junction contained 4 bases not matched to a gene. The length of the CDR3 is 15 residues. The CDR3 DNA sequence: TGCAGTGCTAGAGATCTAGCGGGGGTCCCAGATACGCAGTATTTT. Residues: CSARDLAGVPDTQYF.

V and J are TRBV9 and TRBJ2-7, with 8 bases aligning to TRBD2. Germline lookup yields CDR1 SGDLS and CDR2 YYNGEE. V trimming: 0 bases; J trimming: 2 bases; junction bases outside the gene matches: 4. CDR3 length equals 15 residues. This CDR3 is CASSVVAGGPYEQYF. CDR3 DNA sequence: TGTGCCAGCAGCGTAGTGGCGGGGGGACCCTACGAGCAGTACTTC. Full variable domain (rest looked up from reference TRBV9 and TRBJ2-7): DSGVTQTPKHLITATGQRVTLRCSPRSGDLSVYWYQQSLDQGLQFLIQYYNGEERAKGNILERFSAQQFPDLHSELNLSSLELGDSALYFCASSVVAGGPYEQYFGPGTRLTVT.

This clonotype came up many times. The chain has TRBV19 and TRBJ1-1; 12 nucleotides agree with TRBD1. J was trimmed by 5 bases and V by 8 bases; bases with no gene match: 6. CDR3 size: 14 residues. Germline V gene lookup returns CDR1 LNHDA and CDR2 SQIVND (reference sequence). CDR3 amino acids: CASSLGQGATEAFF. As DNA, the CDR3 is TGTGCCAGTTCCTTGGGACAGGGGGCAACTGAAGCTTTCTTT.

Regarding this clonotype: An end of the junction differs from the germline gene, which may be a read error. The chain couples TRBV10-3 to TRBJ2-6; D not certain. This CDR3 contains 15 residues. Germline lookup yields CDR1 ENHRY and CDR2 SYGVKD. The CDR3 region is CAISGDTYGDNVLTF. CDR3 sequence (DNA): TGTGCCATCAGTGGGGATACCTATGGGGACAACGTCCTGACTTTC.

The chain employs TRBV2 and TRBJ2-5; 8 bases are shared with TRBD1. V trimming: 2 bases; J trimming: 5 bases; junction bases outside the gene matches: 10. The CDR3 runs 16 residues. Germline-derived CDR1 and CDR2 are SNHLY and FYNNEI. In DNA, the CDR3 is TGTGCCAGCAGTGAACCTAACGGACAGGGCGAGGAGACCCAGTACTTC. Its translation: CASSEPNGQGEETQYF.

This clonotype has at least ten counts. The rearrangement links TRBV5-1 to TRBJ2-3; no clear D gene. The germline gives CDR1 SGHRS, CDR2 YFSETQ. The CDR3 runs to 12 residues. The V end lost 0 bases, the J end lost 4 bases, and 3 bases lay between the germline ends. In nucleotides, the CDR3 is TGCGCCAGCAGCTTGGGAGCAGATACGCAGTATTTT. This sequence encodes CASSLGADTQYF.

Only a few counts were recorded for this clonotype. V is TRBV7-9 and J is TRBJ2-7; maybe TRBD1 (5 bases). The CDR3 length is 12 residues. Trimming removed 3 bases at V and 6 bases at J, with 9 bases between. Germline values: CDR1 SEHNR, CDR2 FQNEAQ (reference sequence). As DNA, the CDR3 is TGTGCCAGCAGCTTGTGGGGCGGCGAGCAGTACTTC. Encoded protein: CASSLWGGEQYF.

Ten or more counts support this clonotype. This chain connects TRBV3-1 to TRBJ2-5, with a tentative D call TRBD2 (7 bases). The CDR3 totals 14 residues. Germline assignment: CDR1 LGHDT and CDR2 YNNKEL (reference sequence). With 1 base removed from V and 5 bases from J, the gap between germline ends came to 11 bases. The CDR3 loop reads CASSQAGGQETQYF. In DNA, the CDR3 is TGTGCCAGCAGCCAAGCGGGGGGCCAGGAGACCCAGTACTTC.

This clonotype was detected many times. The CDR3 nucleotides read TGCGCCAGCAGTCCCTCGGGGGTCCCAGATACGCAGTATTTT. As protein: CASSPSGVPDTQYF. This chain uses TRBV5-1 with TRBJ2-3; a possible D gene is TRBD2 (6 bases). Deletions cut 5 bases from V and 4 bases from J, with 14 bases between. CDR1 SGHRS and CDR2 YFSETQ come from the germline V gene. This CDR3 is built from 14 residues.

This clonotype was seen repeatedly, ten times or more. The CDR3 region has the DNA TGTGCCAGCAGCCCCCGGGGAGGGGGCGGCTACAATGAGCAGTTCTTC. Translation: CASSPRGGGGYNEQFF. The chain carries TRBV7-9 and TRBJ2-1; D assignment may be TRBD1 or TRBD2 (7 bases each). The CDR3 is 16 residues long. Germline loops: CDR1 SEHNR, CDR2 FQNEAQ (reference sequence). The ends were cut back, 5 bases at V and 3 bases at J, with 17 bases in the middle.

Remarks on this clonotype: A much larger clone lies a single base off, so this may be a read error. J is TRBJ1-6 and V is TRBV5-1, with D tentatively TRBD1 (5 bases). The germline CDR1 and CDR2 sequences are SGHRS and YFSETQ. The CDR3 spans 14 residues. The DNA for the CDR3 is TGCGTCAGCAGCTGGGACCAAGGAGGTTCACCCCTCCACTTT. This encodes CVSSWDQGGSPLHF.

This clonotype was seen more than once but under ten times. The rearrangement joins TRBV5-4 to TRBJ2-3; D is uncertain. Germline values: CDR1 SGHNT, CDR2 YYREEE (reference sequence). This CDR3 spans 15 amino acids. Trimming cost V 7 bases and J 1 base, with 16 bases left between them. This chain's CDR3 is CASAMVSTRTDTQYF. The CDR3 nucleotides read TGTGCCAGCGCGATGGTCTCCACCCGCACAGATACGCAGTATTTT.

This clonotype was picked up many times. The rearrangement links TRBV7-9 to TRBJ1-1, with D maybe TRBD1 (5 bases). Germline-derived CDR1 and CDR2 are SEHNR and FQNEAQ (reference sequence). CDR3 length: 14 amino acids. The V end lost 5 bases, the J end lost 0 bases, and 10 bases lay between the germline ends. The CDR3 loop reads CASSRQSMNTEAFF. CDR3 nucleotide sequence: TGTGCCAGCAGCCGACAGAGTATGAACACTGAAGCTTTCTTT.

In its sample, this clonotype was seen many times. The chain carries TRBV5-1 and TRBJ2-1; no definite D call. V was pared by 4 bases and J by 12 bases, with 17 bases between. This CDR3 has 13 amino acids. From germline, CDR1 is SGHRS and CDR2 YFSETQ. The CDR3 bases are TGCGCCAGCAGCCCCGCTTTTTCCATGGGGCAGTTCTTC. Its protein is CASSPAFSMGQFF.